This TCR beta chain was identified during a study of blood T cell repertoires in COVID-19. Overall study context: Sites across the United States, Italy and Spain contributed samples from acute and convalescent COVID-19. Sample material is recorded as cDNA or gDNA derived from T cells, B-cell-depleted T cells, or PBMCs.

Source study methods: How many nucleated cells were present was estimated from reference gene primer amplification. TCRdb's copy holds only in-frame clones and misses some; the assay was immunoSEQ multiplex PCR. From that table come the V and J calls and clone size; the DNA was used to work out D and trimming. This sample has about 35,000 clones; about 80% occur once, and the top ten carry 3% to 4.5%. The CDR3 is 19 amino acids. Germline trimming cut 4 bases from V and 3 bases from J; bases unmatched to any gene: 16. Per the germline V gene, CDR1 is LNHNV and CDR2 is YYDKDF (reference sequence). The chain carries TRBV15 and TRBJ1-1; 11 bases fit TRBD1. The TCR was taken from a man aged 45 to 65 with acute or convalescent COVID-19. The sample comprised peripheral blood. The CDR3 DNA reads TGTGCCACCAGCACCAACGGAGGACAGGGGGCTGTGGCGGACACTGAAGCTTTCTTT. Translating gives CATSTNGGQGAVADTEAFF.